Listed here are 4 T cell receptor beta chains from one sample, sequenced in a study of blood T cell repertoires in COVID-19. Data came from immunoSEQ multiplex PCR; TCRdb stores just in-frame clones and leaves some out. The table records about 210,000 clones, roughly nine tenths of them present only once. The sample consisted of peripheral blood. The receptors originated from a man aged 35 to 55 with acute or convalescent COVID-19.

The chain recombines TRBV5-6 with TRBJ2-7; 7 bases align to TRBD2. The V gene end was trimmed by 0 bases and the J gene end by 6 bases; junction bases not matched to a gene: 3. The CDR3 consists of 13 residues. From germline, CDR1 is SGHDT and CDR2 YYEEEE. CDR3 bases: TGTGCCAGCAGCTTGGTCGGGGGGTTCGAGCAGTACTTC. This sequence encodes CASSLVGGFEQYF.

This chain uses TRBV4-1 with TRBJ1-1; D is possibly TRBD1 (5 bases). The CDR3 sequence is 15 residues long. Per the germline V gene, CDR1 is MGHRA and CDR2 is YSYEKL. With 0 bases removed from V and 4 bases from J, the gap between germline ends came to 12 bases. CDR3 nucleotide sequence: TGCGCCAGCAGCCAAGATGGCAGTCAGGGCACTGAAGCTTTCTTT. Encoded protein: CASSQDGSQGTEAFF.

This rearrangement joins TRBV5-1 to TRBJ2-1; possibly TRBD1 for D (7 bases). The V and J ends lost 4 bases and 4 bases respectively, with 15 bases between them. The germline V gene has CDR1 SGHRS and CDR2 YFSETQ. The CDR3 runs to 15 residues. CDR3 nucleotides: TGCGCCAGCAGCCGCGGGACAGCTCATTACAATGAGCAGTTCTTC. Protein product: CASSRGTAHYNEQFF.

The rearrangement joins TRBV27 to TRBJ1-4, with D possibly being TRBD1 (6 bases). This CDR3 has 16 residues. V gave up 5 bases and J gave up 3 bases, with 16 bases separating them. The germline gives CDR1 MNHEY, CDR2 SMNVEV (reference sequence). CDR3 DNA: TGTGCCAGCAGTCCACTAGGGGGGGGGCCTAATGAAAAACTGTTTTTT. Protein: CASSPLGGGPNEKLFF.